The 19 T cell receptor beta chains in this list originate from one sample, sequenced in a study of technical replicates of blood from a few donors. Measured with immunoSEQ multiplex PCR; TCRdb has only the in-frame clones, and not every one. This table has roughly 80,000 clones, about 96% appearing once. The material sequenced was T cells isolated from PBMCs. Every receptor here comes from a human donor in good health.

CDR3 DNA: TGTGCCTGGAGTCTCGGACAGGGAGTGGAGGAGACCCAGTACTTC. This sequence encodes CAWSLGQGVEETQYF. The chain couples TRBV30 to TRBJ2-5; 8 bases match TRBD1. The CDR3 is 15 amino acids. V was pared by 2 bases and J by 5 bases, with 10 bases of the junction left unmatched. Germline V gives CDR1 GTSNPN, CDR2 SVGIG (reference sequence).

The CDR3 nucleotides read TGTGCCAGCAGCCCAGGGGGCTCCTACAATGAGCAGTTCTTC. This encodes CASSPGGSYNEQFF. The V gene is TRBV27, the J gene TRBJ2-1; 7 positions match TRBD1. Germline V gene lookup returns CDR1 MNHEY and CDR2 SMNVEV (reference sequence). CDR3 length: 14 residues. Germline trimming cut 6 bases from V and 0 bases from J; bases unmatched to any gene: 2.

The rearrangement links TRBV18 to TRBJ1-5; D ambiguous. This CDR3 is built from 15 residues. V was shortened by 3 bases and J by 5 bases, with 14 bases between the two germline ends. Germline CDR1 KGHSH, CDR2 LQKENI. The CDR3 loop reads CASSPSGGSYQPQHF. CDR3 DNA: TGTGCCAGCTCACCGTCAGGTGGGAGTTATCAGCCCCAGCATTTT.

The chain links TRBV5-4 to TRBJ1-3; 7 nucleotides align to TRBD1. The CDR3 totals 14 residues. V lost 0 bases to trimming and J lost 4 bases; unmatched junction nucleotides: 1. The V gene's germline CDR1 is SGHNT and CDR2 YYREEE (reference sequence). CDR3 residues: CASSLEDRGNTIYF. CDR3 bases: TGTGCCAGCAGCTTGGAGGACAGGGGAAACACCATATATTTT.

This clone was counted a single time. The genes are TRBV6-6 and TRBJ1-5; 7 nucleotides match TRBD1. The CDR3 consists of 14 residues. V trimming: 5 bases; J trimming: 1 base; junction bases outside the gene matches: 2. Germline assignment: CDR1 MNHNY and CDR2 SVGAGI (reference sequence). CDR3 sequence (DNA): TGTGCCAGCAGTCCGACAGGGAGCAATCAGCCCCAGCATTTT. This sequence encodes CASSPTGSNQPQHF.

The chain uses TRBV30 and TRBJ2-1; the match to TRBD2 covers 13 bases. Trimming cost V 0 bases and J 4 bases; bases outside gene matches: 3. CDR1 GTSNPN and CDR2 SVGIG come from the germline V gene (reference sequence). The CDR3 totals 16 residues. The CDR3 region has the DNA TGTGCCTGGAGTGTACTAGCGGGGGGGATTTACAATGAGCAGTTCTTC. It yields the protein CAWSVLAGGIYNEQFF.

This rearrangement joins TRBV21-1 to TRBJ1-5. TRBV21-1 is reported as a pseudogene. There are 13 residues in the CDR3. The CDR3 region is CASLNGGNQPQHF. CDR3 sequence (DNA): TGTGCCAGCCTAAACGGAGGAAATCAGCCCCAGCATTTT.

The rearrangement uses TRBV25-1 and TRBJ2-6, with a tentative D call TRBD1 (6 bases). The ends were cut back, 3 bases at V and 1 base at J, with 13 bases in the middle. In germline, CDR1 is MGHDK, CDR2 SYGVNS. This CDR3 contains 17 residues. DNA for the CDR3: TGTGCCAGCAGTGAGCAGGGGATTCGGTCTGGGGCCAACGTCCTGACTTTC. Translation gives CASSEQGIRSGANVLTF.

The gene calls are TRBV28 and TRBJ1-1; maybe TRBD1 (6 bases). V was clipped by 10 bases and J by 0 bases, with 9 bases between them. The CDR3 runs to 12 residues. Germline values: CDR1 MDHEN, CDR2 SYDVKM. CDR3 nucleotide sequence: TGTGCCATACAGGGTTTGAACACTGAAGCTTTCTTT. Protein product: CAIQGLNTEAFF.

CDR3 in DNA: TGTGCCAGCAGCTCCCCAGGTCAGCCCCAGCATTTT. Encoded protein: CASSSPGQPQHF. The chain employs TRBV7-9 and TRBJ1-5; the D is unclear. Trimming took off 4 bases at V and 6 bases at J, with 7 bases between the two ends. The CDR3 is 12 amino acids. Germline CDR1 and CDR2: SEHNR and FQNEAQ (reference sequence).

Here the CDR3 DNA reads TGTGCCAGCAGCTTATCCTCACTAACCAGCCTCCGTGTGGGCTACACCTTC. Translation: CASSLSSLTSLRVGYTF. This chain joins TRBV7-9 and TRBJ1-2; D is unresolved. Germline CDR1 is SEHNR and CDR2 is FQNEAQ (reference sequence). The ends were cut back, 2 bases at V and 8 bases at J, with 24 bases in the middle. This CDR3 region has 17 residues.

The rearrangement joins TRBV6-1 to TRBJ2-2, with a tentative D call TRBD1 (8 bases). In germline, CDR1 is MNHNS, CDR2 SASEGT. Trimming took 6 bases from V and 3 from J, leaving 11 bases between them. The CDR3 has 14 residues. The chain's CDR3 is CASRTGGDTGELFF. Here the CDR3 DNA reads TGTGCCAGCAGAACAGGGGGGGACACCGGGGAGCTGTTTTTT.

The chain joins TRBV9 to TRBJ2-1; D might be TRBD2 (7 bases). With 0 bases removed from V and 8 bases from J, the gap between germline ends came to 18 bases. Germline V CDR1 and CDR2: SGDLS, YYNGEE. The CDR3 is 16 amino acids. CDR3 in DNA: TGTGCCAGCAGCGTAGCTGGCCCCGTAGGGGGGGATGAGCAGTTCTTC. It codes for CASSVAGPVGGDEQFF.

J is TRBJ1-3 and V is TRBV4-1; 7 bases fit TRBD1. This CDR3 comprises 15 residues. Per germline, CDR1 MGHRA and CDR2 YSYEKL. V lost 5 bases to trimming and J lost 1 base; unmatched junction nucleotides: 5. CDR3 sequence (DNA): TGCGCCAGCAGCGGGACAGCAGAATCTGGAAACACCATATATTTT. As protein: CASSGTAESGNTIYF.

The chain has TRBV5-1 and TRBJ2-3; 8 bases fit TRBD2. V shed 7 bases and J 4 bases; nucleotides not matched to a gene: 11. The V gene's germline CDR1 is SGHRS and CDR2 YFSETQ. CDR3 length: 15 amino acids. CDR3 coding DNA: TGCGCCAGCGCTTTTAGCGGGAATATAGCAGATACGCAGTATTTT. This encodes CASAFSGNIADTQYF.

The chain has TRBV5-6 and TRBJ1-2; the D is unclear. The CDR3 spans 15 residues. V lost 5 bases and J lost 5, with 19 bases in between. Germline-derived CDR1 and CDR2 are SGHDT and YYEEEE. In nucleotides, the CDR3 is TGTGCCAGCAGAAGAGGGAGCACCCCTTTATATGGCTACACCTTC. This sequence encodes CASRRGSTPLYGYTF. Filled out from reference TRBV5-6 and TRBJ1-2, the complete variable domain reads DAGVTQSPTHLIKTRGQQVTLRCSPKSGHDTVSWYQQALGQGPQFIFQYYEEEERQRGNFPDRFSGHQFPNYSSELNVNALLLGDSALYLCASRRGSTPLYGYTFGSGTRLTVV.

The genes are TRBV5-1 and TRBJ2-7; TRBD2 matches at 8 bases. The CDR3 consists of 16 residues. Trimming took 0 bases from V and 0 from J; bases not matched to a gene: 5. Germline CDR1 reads SGHRS; CDR2 reads YFSETQ. DNA of the CDR3: TGCGCCAGCAGCTTGGGGACTAGCATGTCCTCCTACGAGCAGTACTTC. Translated, it gives CASSLGTSMSSYEQYF.

The chain has TRBV10-2 and TRBJ1-5; D is unclear. CDR1 WSHSY and CDR2 SAAADI come from the germline V gene. With 4 bases removed from V and 3 bases from J, the gap between germline ends came to 7 bases. This CDR3 is built from 13 residues. This chain's CDR3 is CASSVQINQPQHF. The DNA of the CDR3 is TGCGCCAGCAGTGTTCAGATCAATCAGCCCCAGCATTTT.

The rearrangement uses TRBV5-1 and TRBJ2-1; the D gene is possibly TRBD2 (6 bases). The V end lost 3 bases, the J end lost 3 bases, and 13 bases lay between the germline ends. This CDR3 region has 15 residues. CDR1 SGHRS and CDR2 YFSETQ come from the germline V gene. CDR3 bases: TGCGCCAGCAGCTACACGGGAGTGTTCTACAATGAGCAGTTCTTC. This codes for CASSYTGVFYNEQFF.